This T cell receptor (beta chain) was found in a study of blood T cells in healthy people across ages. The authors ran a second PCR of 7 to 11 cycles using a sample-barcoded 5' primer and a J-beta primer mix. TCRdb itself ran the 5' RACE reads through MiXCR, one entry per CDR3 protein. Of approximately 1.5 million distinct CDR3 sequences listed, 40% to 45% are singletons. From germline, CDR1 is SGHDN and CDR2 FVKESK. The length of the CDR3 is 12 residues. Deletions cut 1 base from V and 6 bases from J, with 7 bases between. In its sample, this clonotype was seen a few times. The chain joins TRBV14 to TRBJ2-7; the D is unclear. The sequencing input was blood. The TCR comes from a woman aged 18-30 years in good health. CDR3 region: CASSQVGFEQYF. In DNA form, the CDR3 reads TGTGCCAGCAGCCAAGTGGGGTTCGAGCAGTACTTC.